This TCR beta chain is from a study of T-cell memory formation after mild COVID-19. This clonotype showed up just a few times. Its antigen is undetermined. Findings and limits, study-wide: A balance of CD4 and CD8 characterized clones contracting day 15 to 85, whereas later expanders leaned CD4+.

Germline V gives CDR1 SGHRS, CDR2 YFSETQ. This CDR3 has 15 residues. V lost 0 bases, J lost 3 bases, and 9 bases lay in between. TCRdb analysed the 5' RACE reads with MiXCR anew, one entry per CDR3 protein. This table has some 210,000 distinct CDR3 sequences, 10% to 13% appearing once. This chain connects TRBV5-1 to TRBJ2-2; TRBD1 or TRBD2 may be the D gene (5 bases each). This clonotype was obtained from a man between 18 and 35 years old who had mild COVID-19 (a few samples of this study predate the infection). Cell type and time point are not known. Sequencing input: PBMCs or a T cell subset sorted from them (not recorded which). For the CDR3, the DNA is TGCGCCAGCAGCTTGGGCCCGGGGCACACCGGGGAGCTGTTTTTT. Translated, it gives CASSLGPGHTGELFF.